The 26 T cell receptor beta chains reported below all come from one sample, sequenced in a study of blood T cell repertoires in COVID-19. Sequencing used immunoSEQ multiplex PCR; TCRdb keeps in-frame clones, though not all of them. Of about 240,000 clones in the sample, approximately 80% were seen once. Input material: peripheral blood. Every receptor here comes from a man aged 25 to 40 who had recovered from COVID-19.

The chain recombines TRBV9 with TRBJ1-2; 7 bases map to TRBD1. Germline CDR1 is SGDLS and CDR2 is YYNGEE. V was clipped by 1 base and J by 5 bases; unmatched bases: 5. CDR3 size: 14 residues. Here the CDR3 DNA reads TGTGCCAGCAGCGTATTTACAGGGGCTTATGGCTACACCTTC. Residues: CASSVFTGAYGYTF.

The chain has TRBV19 and TRBJ2-3; D might be TRBD1 (5 bases). Germline V lookup: CDR1 LNHDA, CDR2 SQIVND (reference sequence). V shed 5 bases and J shed 7 bases, with 19 bases lying between them. This CDR3 has 15 amino acids. CDR3 coding DNA: TGTGCCAGTAGTGGGTTCCAGGGTTTGTCTAATACGCAGTATTTT. It codes for CASSGFQGLSNTQYF.

The chain links TRBV11-2 to TRBJ1-3, with D possibly TRBD1 on 5 matching bases. This CDR3 has 15 residues. Germline lookup yields CDR1 SGHAT and CDR2 FQNNGV. Trimming pared 5 bases from V and 3 bases from J, leaving 14 bases between. The CDR3: CASSPYRRGGNTIYF. In DNA, the CDR3 is TGTGCCAGCAGCCCATATAGGAGGGGTGGAAACACCATATATTTT.

The chain carries TRBV11-2 and TRBJ2-3, with a weak D call TRBD1 (5 bases). The CDR3 consists of 12 residues. In germline, CDR1 is SGHAT, CDR2 FQNNGV. V lost 5 bases to trimming and J lost 6 bases, with 9 bases between them. DNA for the CDR3: TGTGCCAGCAGCGGGGCATCGGATACGCAGTATTTT. Translated, it gives CASSGASDTQYF.

The chain combines TRBV7-9 with TRBJ1-2; the match to TRBD1 covers 7 bases. Germline V gene data show CDR1 as SEHNR and CDR2 as FQNEAQ (reference sequence). J lost 9 bases, V lost 5 bases, and 15 bases had no gene match. The CDR3 is made up of 15 amino acids. The DNA for the CDR3 is TGTGCCAGCAGCACCGGGACAGTGGATACGAGGAGCTACACCTTC. Its translation: CASSTGTVDTRSYTF.

The gene calls are TRBV9 and TRBJ2-5; 12 nucleotides agree with TRBD2. With 4 bases clipped from V and 5 bases from J, the junction kept 15 bases outside the gene matches. There are 18 residues in the CDR3. The germline CDR1 and CDR2 sequences are SGDLS and YYNGEE. Here the CDR3 reads CASSTPGLAGGGLETQYF. Written as DNA, the CDR3 is TGTGCCAGCAGCACACCGGGACTAGCGGGTGGGGGGCTGGAGACCCAGTACTTC.

This chain uses TRBV3-1 (or the pseudogene TRBV3-2) with TRBJ2-5; D possibly corresponds to TRBD2 (5 bases). The germline V and J ends were trimmed by 3 bases and 7 bases, with 15 bases remaining between them. The CDR3 spans 14 residues. CDR1 and CDR2 (germline): LGHDT, YNNKEL (reference sequence). This chain's CDR3 is CASSQSSSPGTQYF. Written as DNA, the CDR3 is TGTGCCAGCAGCCAGTCTAGCTCCCCCGGGACCCAGTACTTC.

The chain carries TRBV11-2 and TRBJ2-2; TRBD1 might be the D (6 bases). The V and J ends lost 5 bases and 5 bases respectively, with 12 bases between them. CDR1 and CDR2 (germline): SGHAT, FQNNGV. The CDR3 spans 14 residues. CDR3 loop: CASSGRQVTGELFF. DNA of the CDR3: TGTGCCAGCAGCGGACGACAGGTTACCGGGGAGCTGTTTTTT.

This clone was detected only once. This chain uses TRBV6-5 with TRBJ1-5; D unclear. V was shortened by 4 bases and J by 4 bases, with 14 bases between the two germline ends. Looked up from germline, CDR1 is MNHEY and CDR2 is SVGAGI. The CDR3 totals 15 residues. The CDR3 DNA follows: TGTGCCAGCAGTTCACAGATCCAGGCAAATCAGCCCCAGCATTTT. Translating gives CASSSQIQANQPQHF.

The V gene is TRBV3-1 (or the pseudogene TRBV3-2), the J gene TRBJ1-5; no clear D gene. This CDR3 region has 14 residues. Germline CDR1 and CDR2: LGHDT and YNNKEL (reference sequence). V was trimmed by 6 bases and J by 6 bases, leaving 15 bases between them. The CDR3 DNA reads TGTGCCAGCAGTGAAGCGGGGATGGGTCAGCCCCAGCATTTT. Translating gives CASSEAGMGQPQHF.

V gene TRBV7-9 combines with J gene TRBJ2-1, with D perhaps TRBD2 (6 bases). The V gene's germline CDR1 is SEHNR and CDR2 FQNEAQ (reference sequence). Trimming removed 5 bases from V and 4 bases from J, with 21 bases in between. This CDR3 has 17 amino acids. The CDR3 sequence: CASSPSSGTPMYNEQFF. Here the CDR3 DNA reads TGTGCCAGCAGCCCATCGTCCGGGACTCCAATGTACAATGAGCAGTTCTTC.

The rearrangement joins TRBV2 to TRBJ1-4; D may be TRBD1 (5 bases). The germline gives CDR1 SNHLY, CDR2 FYNNEI. Trimming left V 2 bases short and J 0 bases short, with 16 bases between. The CDR3 extends over 18 amino acids. The CDR3 spells CASSELWQGKTTNEKLFF. In DNA, the CDR3 is TGTGCCAGCAGTGAATTGTGGCAGGGAAAGACAACTAATGAAAAACTGTTTTTT. Filled out from reference TRBV2 and TRBJ1-4, the complete variable domain reads EPEVTQTPSHQVTQMGQEVILRCVPISNHLYFYWYRQILGQKVEFLVSFYNNEISEKSEIFDDQFSVERPDGSNFTLKIRSTKLEDSAMYFCASSELWQGKTTNEKLFFGSGTQLSVL.

The V gene is TRBV12-3 or TRBV12-4, the J gene TRBJ2-4, with 9 bases identical to TRBD1. The ends lost 6 bases at V and 6 bases at J; junction bases unmatched: 3. This CDR3 contains 13 residues. The CDR3 protein is CASSQGQGNIQYF. CDR3 coding DNA: TGTGCCAGCAGCCAGGGACAGGGAAACATTCAGTACTTC.

The V and J genes are TRBV6-5 and TRBJ1-2; 7 bases match TRBD1. Germline-derived CDR1 and CDR2 are MNHEY and SVGAGI. The CDR3 consists of 15 residues. Trimming at V came to 4 bases and at J to 4 bases, leaving 9 bases not matched to a gene. The CDR3 bases are TGTGCCAGCAGTTCCCCCGACCAGGGGGGCTATGGCTACACCTTC. It yields the protein CASSSPDQGGYGYTF.

This clone was observed a handful of times. The V call is TRBV2, the J call TRBJ2-7, with a tentative D call TRBD1 (5 bases). V dropped 11 bases and J dropped 2 bases, with 13 bases sitting between them. From germline, CDR1 is SNHLY and CDR2 FYNNEI. This CDR3 comprises 12 residues. CDR3 loop: CAGRTDTYEQYF. CDR3 nucleotides: TGTGCCGGAAGAACGGACACCTACGAGCAGTACTTC.

The chain has TRBV23-1 and TRBJ1-5; 9 bases match TRBD1. TRBV23-1 is classed as an ORF, of uncertain function. V shed 2 bases and J 6 bases; nucleotides not matched to a gene: 8. The CDR3 consists of 16 residues. The CDR3 nucleotides read TGCGCCAGCAGTCAACCGGGACAGGGATCCGTTCAGCCCCAGCATTTT. Translated: CASSQPGQGSVQPQHF.

V is TRBV6-6 and J is TRBJ1-2; D ambiguous. Germline V gene sequence: CDR1 MNHNY, CDR2 SVGAGI (reference sequence). The CDR3 extends over 15 amino acids. V lost 0 bases to trimming and J lost 5 bases, with 13 bases between them. The CDR3 region has the DNA TGTGCCAGCAGTTACTCGAATTCCCCGACATATGGCTACACCTTC. Its translation is CASSYSNSPTYGYTF.

The rearrangement uses TRBV7-8 and TRBJ1-6; TRBD1 agrees at 7 bases. V dropped 1 base and J dropped 7; count of bases not matched to a gene: 4. The CDR3 covers 15 residues. Germline values: CDR1 SGHVS, CDR2 FQNEAQ. The CDR3 coding sequence is TGTGCCAGCAGCTTAGTACGGGACAGAAATTCACCCCTCCACTTT. Protein: CASSLVRDRNSPLHF.

The chain employs TRBV9 and TRBJ2-7, with TRBD1 matching over 7 bases. The germline V gene has CDR1 SGDLS and CDR2 YYNGEE. CDR3 length equals 15 residues. J was trimmed by 3 bases and V by 0 bases; bases with no gene match: 6. In DNA form, the CDR3 reads TGTGCCAGCAGCGTAGATACAGGGGCGAACTACGAGCAGTACTTC. Translated: CASSVDTGANYEQYF.

V gene TRBV5-4 combines with J gene TRBJ2-3, with D uncertain. Germline V CDR1 and CDR2: SGHNT, YYREEE (reference sequence). V shed 0 bases and J shed 2 bases, with 7 bases lying between them. This CDR3 is built from 14 residues. This chain's CDR3 is CASSLEPNTDTQYF. The CDR3 bases are TGTGCCAGCAGCTTGGAGCCCAACACAGATACGCAGTATTTT.

The genes are TRBV7-3 and TRBJ1-6, with TRBD1 matching over 7 bases. Germline trimming cut 0 bases from V and 7 bases from J; bases unmatched to any gene: 3. The CDR3 contains 15 residues. Germline CDR1 SGHTA, CDR2 FQGTGA. CDR3 protein: CASSLTGTENSPLHF. In DNA form, the CDR3 reads TGTGCCAGCAGCTTAACAGGGACAGAGAATTCACCCCTCCACTTT.

This sequence joins TRBV2 and TRBJ1-4, with D hard to call. The CDR3 spans 14 residues. With 4 bases removed from V and 4 bases from J, the gap between germline ends came to 10 bases. CDR1 SNHLY and CDR2 FYNNEI come from the germline V gene. This chain's CDR3 is CASSGVGFNEKLFF. DNA for the CDR3: TGTGCCAGCAGTGGCGTCGGGTTTAATGAAAAACTGTTTTTT.

The rearrangement joins TRBV7-9 to TRBJ1-6, with 9 bases fitting TRBD1. Looked up from germline, CDR1 is SEHNR and CDR2 is FQNEAQ (reference sequence). With 5 bases clipped from V and 9 bases from J, the junction kept 11 bases outside the gene matches. The CDR3 has 16 residues. CDR3: CASSPSGTGTGSPLHF. DNA for the CDR3: TGTGCCAGCAGCCCGTCCGGGACAGGGACAGGTTCACCCCTCCACTTT.

V is TRBV3-1 (or the pseudogene TRBV3-2) and J is TRBJ2-5; D might be TRBD2 (6 bases). The germline gives CDR1 LGHDT, CDR2 YNNKEL (reference sequence). The V gene lost 6 bases and the J gene lost 7 bases, with 15 bases spanning the gap. This CDR3 has 13 amino acids. The CDR3 nucleotides read TGTGCCAGCAGACCGACTAGTCCTGCGACCCAGTACTTC. It specifies CASRPTSPATQYF.

The chain recombines TRBV2 with TRBJ2-1; TRBD2 matches at 9 bases. Per germline, CDR1 SNHLY and CDR2 FYNNEI. With V trimmed by 4 bases and J by 7 bases, 5 bases remained unmatched. This CDR3 spans 14 amino acids. The chain's CDR3 is CASSVMRGGNEQFF. The DNA for the CDR3 is TGTGCCAGCAGTGTAATGCGGGGGGGGAATGAGCAGTTCTTC.

The chain couples TRBV4-1 to TRBJ2-2; D is possibly TRBD2 (6 bases). CDR3 length: 16 residues. Trimming pared 1 base from V and 10 bases from J, leaving 19 bases between. Per the germline V gene, CDR1 is MGHRA and CDR2 is YSYEKL. CDR3 in DNA: TGCGCCAGCAGCCAAGGATCTCGGGTTCGGGGGAAGGAGCTGTTTTTT. Translated: CASSQGSRVRGKELFF.